This is a list of T cell receptor beta chains from one sample in a study of shared clonotypes between healthy human individuals. Produced via immunoSEQ multiplex PCR; TCRdb's table is partial and in-frame only. Found here are about 2.2 million clones, 85% to 95% of them singletons; the top ten hold roughly 1.7%. Sequencing input: naive CD8+ T cells from PBMCs. These receptors were obtained from a man aged 18 to 35 in good health. Some clones in this sample may be carry-over from other donors' samples. CDR3s include the opening cysteine and the closing phenylalanine or tryptophan. D genes are given only for firm matches. A clone size is listed for some rows: how often the clone was seen (once, few, many), or a class if it is expanded.

J gene	D gene	V gene	CDR3 length	clone size	CDR3 DNA	CDR3 protein
TRBJ2-3	TRBD2	TRBV6-4	15	.	TGTGCCAGCAGTAGGCTAGCGGGAGACACAGATACGCAGTATTTT	CASSRLAGDTDTQYF
TRBJ1-2	.	TRBV18	16	.	TGTGCCAGCTCACCAATGGCGAGGGAGCCAGTCTATGGCTACACCTTC	CASSPMAREPVYGYTF
TRBJ2-3	.	TRBV7-9	12	.	TGTGCCAGCAGCCCGCCCCGCGATACGCAGTATTTT	CASSPPRDTQYF
TRBJ2-7	TRBD1	TRBV5-1	15	.	TGCGCCAGCAGCTTGGCTCCCAGGGGGTTACACGAGCAGTACTTC	CASSLAPRGLHEQYF
TRBJ2-1	TRBD1	TRBV19	16	.	TGTGCCAGTAGTTGGACAGGGCTCCGGCCCTACAATGAGCAGTTCTTC	CASSWTGLRPYNEQFF
TRBJ1-1	.	TRBV11-1	15	.	TGTGCCAGCAGCCTAGTGGCGGGAGGTGGGACTGAAGCTTTCTTT	CASSLVAGGGTEAFF
TRBJ2-3	TRBD2	TRBV5-1	18	.	TGCGCCAGCAGCGCCGCCGCCACTAGCGGGAGGGACACAGATACGCAGTATTTT	CASSAAATSGRDTDTQYF
TRBJ2-2	.	TRBV29-1	12	.	TGCAGCGTTAACCTGGGGGGCGGGGAGCTGTTTTTT	CSVNLGGGELFF
TRBJ2-2	TRBD2	TRBV19	18	.	TGTGCCAGTAGTCGCACTGGGCTAGCGGGAATTGGAACCGGGGAGCTGTTTTTT	CASSRTGLAGIGTGELFF
TRBJ1-1	TRBD1	TRBV7-6	15	.	TGTGCCAGCAGCCCGACGGGACAGACCTACACTGAAGCTTTCTTT	CASSPTGQTYTEAFF
TRBJ1-5	TRBD1	TRBV28	15	.	TGTGCCAGCAGTGGAGGGACAGGGGTCAATCAGCCCCAGCATTTT	CASSGGTGVNQPQHF
TRBJ2-7	TRBD2	TRBV4-2	14	.	TGTGCCAGCAGCCGCGGACTAGGCCCCTACGAGCAGTACTTC	CASSRGLGPYEQYF
TRBJ2-7	.	TRBV27	14	.	TGTGCCAGCAGTTTTACTGGTAGCTCCTACGAGCAGTACTTC	CASSFTGSSYEQYF
TRBJ2-1	.	TRBV2	16	.	TGTGCCAGCAGTGAAATCCTACCAAGCGCCTACAATGAGCAGTTCTTC	CASSEILPSAYNEQFF
TRBJ2-7	.	TRBV19	15	.	TGTGCCAGTAGGGGACCGAGGGACAACACCTACGAGCAGTACTTC	CASRGPRDNTYEQYF
TRBJ2-4	.	TRBV2	18	.	TGTGCCAGCAGTGATTCTGACCGCACCTGGGGGGCCAAAAACATTCAGTACTTC	CASSDSDRTWGAKNIQYF
TRBJ2-7	TRBD2	TRBV7-9	15	.	TGTGCCAGCAGCGTCACCCGGGGGGAAGGCTACGAGCAGTACTTC	CASSVTRGEGYEQYF
TRBJ2-7	TRBD2	TRBV13	13	.	TGTGCCAGCACAGGGACTAGCGGCTACGAGCAGTACTTC	CASTGTSGYEQYF
TRBJ2-1	.	TRBV9	16	.	TGTGCCAGCAGCGGACTCCAGGGCGCGAGGGTTGGTGAGCAGTTCTTC	CASSGLQGARVGEQFF
TRBJ1-4	.	TRBV19	13	.	TGTGCCAGTAGAGAGAGTGGTAATGAAAAACTGTTTTTT	CASRESGNEKLFF
TRBJ2-5	TRBD2	TRBV29-1	15	.	TGCAGCGTTCTCAAAGGGAGGGGCTCGAGAGAGACCCAGTACTTC	CSVLKGRGSRETQYF
TRBJ1-5	.	TRBV28	15	.	TGTGCCAGCAGTACAACAAGAGTTAGCAATCAGCCCCAGCATTTT	CASSTTRVSNQPQHF
TRBJ1-5	TRBD1	TRBV19	20	.	TGTGCCAGTAGTATAGATCTCGAGACAGGGATTTCTCTCGACAATCAGCCCCAGCATTTT	CASSIDLETGISLDNQPQHF
TRBJ2-1	.	TRBV7-6	13	.	TGTGCCAGCAGGGGGTCGGTTGTCCAAGAGCAGTTCTTC	CASRGSVVQEQFF
TRBJ2-4	.	TRBV13	16	.	TGTGCCAGCAGCTTAGGCGCCGGAGTAGCCAAAAACATTCAGTACTTC	CASSLGAGVAKNIQYF
TRBJ1-1	TRBD1	TRBV19	15	.	TGTGCCAGTAGTCCTCCCGAACAGGGGGACACTGAAGCTTTCTTT	CASSPPEQGDTEAFF
TRBJ1-2	.	TRBV30	13	few	TGTGCCTGGAGTATTCGACACCCTGATGGCTACACCTTC	CAWSIRHPDGYTF
TRBJ1-5	TRBD1	TRBV7-2	16	.	TGTGCCAGCAGCCTAGTCGACAGGGGCCGCAATCAGCCCCAGCATTTT	CASSLVDRGRNQPQHF
TRBJ1-2	.	TRBV9	12	.	TGTGCCAGCAGCGTCCCTTCAGGGAACTACACCTTC	CASSVPSGNYTF
TRBJ2-7	.	TRBV28	12	.	TGTGCCAGCAGTACGGGGACACGGGAGCAGTACTTC	CASSTGTREQYF
TRBJ2-3	.	TRBV14	13	.	TGTGCCAGCAGCCAAGCCGGCACAGATACGCAGTATTTT	CASSQAGTDTQYF
TRBJ2-7	TRBD1	TRBV25-1	12	.	TGTGCCAGCCGACAGGGCGGCTACGAGCAGTACTTC	CASRQGGYEQYF
TRBJ1-2	.	TRBV27	13	.	TGTGCCAGCAGTGGGACGGCTAGCTATGGCTACACCTTC	CASSGTASYGYTF
TRBJ2-1	TRBD2	TRBV11-2	14	.	TGTGCCAGCAGCTTCCGAGCGGGAGAGAATGAGCAGTTCTTC	CASSFRAGENEQFF
TRBJ1-5	.	TRBV21-1	19	.	TGTGCCAGCAGCGCCCACCCCCCCCAAGGAGCTAATAGCAATCAGCCCCAGCATTTT	CASSAHPPQGANSNQPQHF
TRBJ2-1	.	TRBV29-1	11	.	TGCAGCGGGCAGGTCCACAATGAGCAGTTCTTC	CSGQVHNEQFF
TRBJ2-1	TRBD2	TRBV19	15	.	TGTGCCAGTAGTTGGACTAGCGGGAGTCGAAATGAGCAGTTCTTC	CASSWTSGSRNEQFF
TRBJ2-7	TRBD2	TRBV6-1	16	.	TGTGCCAGCAGTGAGGCTAGCGGGAATAACCCCTACGAGCAGTACTTC	CASSEASGNNPYEQYF
TRBJ1-3	.	TRBV28	17	.	TGTGCCAGCAGTTCCCTGGGGGGTTTAGTCTCTGGAAACACCATATATTTT	CASSSLGGLVSGNTIYF
TRBJ2-5	.	TRBV5-6	15	.	TGTGCCAGCAGCTTGGGCGTACCGGGGAAGGAGACCCAGTACTTC	CASSLGVPGKETQYF
TRBJ2-2	TRBD1	TRBV9	17	.	TGTGCCAGCAGCGAACAAAGGACAGGGATGAACACCGGGGAGCTGTTTTTT	CASSEQRTGMNTGELFF